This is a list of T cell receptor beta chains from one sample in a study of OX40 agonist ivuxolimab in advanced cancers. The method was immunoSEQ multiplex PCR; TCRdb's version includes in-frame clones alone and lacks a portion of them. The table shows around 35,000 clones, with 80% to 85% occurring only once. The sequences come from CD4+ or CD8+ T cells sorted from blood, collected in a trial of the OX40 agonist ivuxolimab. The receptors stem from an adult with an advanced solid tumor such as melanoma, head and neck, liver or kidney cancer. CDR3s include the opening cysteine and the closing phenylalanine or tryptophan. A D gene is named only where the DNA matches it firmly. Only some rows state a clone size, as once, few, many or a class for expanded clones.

CDR3: CASRSGQGDGYTF
DNA: TGTGCCAGCAGGAGTGGACAGGGTGATGGCTACACCTTC
J: TRBJ1-2
D: TRBD1
V: TRBV28
length: 13
size: few

CDR3: CASSQGPGSLGEQYF
DNA: TGCGCCAGCAGCCAAGGTCCCGGCAGCCTAGGGGAGCAGTACTTC
J: TRBJ2-5
D: NA
V: TRBV4-3
length: 15
size: NA

CDR3: CAISEGSRPTEAFF
DNA: TGTGCCATCAGTGAGGGCAGTCGACCCACTGAAGCTTTCTTT
J: TRBJ1-1
D: NA
V: TRBV10-3
length: 14
size: NA

CDR3: CASSARGGGFSGNTIYF
DNA: TGTGCCAGCAGCGCCCGAGGTGGGGGGTTCTCTGGAAACACCATATATTTT
J: TRBJ1-3
D: NA
V: TRBV9
length: 17
size: NA

CDR3: CASSLGGFQPQHF
DNA: TGTGCCAGCAGCTTAGGGGGGTTTCAGCCCCAGCATTTT
J: TRBJ1-5
D: NA
V: TRBV7-6
length: 13
size: NA

CDR3: CASLGGEVGQPQHF
DNA: TGTGCCAGCCTAGGAGGGGAAGTGGGTCAGCCCCAGCATTTT
J: TRBJ1-5
D: NA
V: TRBV2
length: 14
size: NA

CDR3: CASSPFGVATNEKLFF
DNA: TGTGCCAGCTCACCATTTGGAGTTGCAACTAATGAAAAACTGTTTTTT
J: TRBJ1-4
D: NA
V: TRBV18
length: 16
size: NA

CDR3: CASSWGDSYNEQFF
DNA: TGTGCCAGTAGTTGGGGGGACTCCTACAATGAGCAGTTCTTC
J: TRBJ2-1
D: NA
V: TRBV19
length: 14
size: NA

CDR3: CASSLLTDGEKLFF
DNA: TGTGCCAGCAGCTTATTGACAGACGGCGAAAAACTGTTTTTT
J: TRBJ1-4
D: NA
V: TRBV7-2
length: 14
size: once

CDR3: CASSLTRALGNEQFF
DNA: TGTGCCAGCAGTTTAACCAGGGCCCTGGGCAATGAGCAGTTCTTC
J: TRBJ2-1
D: NA
V: TRBV28
length: 15
size: once

CDR3: CAWSGTRISPETQYF
DNA: TGTGCCTGGAGTGGGACTAGGATTAGTCCAGAGACCCAGTACTTC
J: TRBJ2-5
D: TRBD2
V: TRBV30
length: 15
size: NA

CDR3: CASSLTSGGAYNEQFF
DNA: TGTGCCAGCAGCCTGACTAGCGGGGGGGCCTACAATGAGCAGTTCTTC
J: TRBJ2-1
D: TRBD2
V: TRBV7-2
length: 16
size: NA

CDR3: CASSVSQPPINEQFF
DNA: TGTGCCAGCAGCGTGAGTCAACCCCCGATTAATGAGCAGTTCTTC
J: TRBJ2-1
D: NA
V: TRBV9
length: 15
size: once

CDR3: CASSLVLGPNSPLHF
DNA: TGTGCCAGCAGCTTAGTATTAGGTCCTAATTCACCCCTCCACTTT
J: TRBJ1-6
D: NA
V: TRBV11-2
length: 15
size: NA

CDR3: CASSFNRAQGYGYTF
DNA: TGTGCCAGCAGCTTTAACAGGGCCCAAGGCTATGGCTACACCTTC
J: TRBJ1-2
D: NA
V: TRBV7-2
length: 15
size: NA

CDR3: CASSLDNNYGYTF
DNA: TGCGCCAGCAGCTTAGACAACAACTATGGCTACACCTTC
J: TRBJ1-2
D: NA
V: TRBV5-1
length: 13
size: NA

CDR3: CASSLAQQRPTDTQYF
DNA: TGTGCCAGCAGCTTAGCGCAGCAGCGGCCCACAGATACGCAGTATTTT
J: TRBJ2-3
D: NA
V: TRBV7-2
length: 16
size: NA

CDR3: CASSPFRGVVDTQYF
DNA: TGTGCCAGCAGCCCGTTCCGGGGGGTGGTAGATACGCAGTATTTT
J: TRBJ2-3
D: TRBD2
V: TRBV7-2
length: 15
size: NA

CDR3: CASSNQHSSGNTIYF
DNA: TGTGCCAGCAGCAACCAACATAGCTCTGGAAACACCATATATTTT
J: TRBJ1-3
D: NA
V: TRBV7-9
length: 15
size: NA

CDR3: CASRQTSGRVGTQYF
DNA: TGTGCCAGCAGGCAGACTAGCGGGAGAGTCGGGACCCAGTACTTC
J: TRBJ2-5
D: TRBD2
V: TRBV2
length: 15
size: NA

CDR3: CASSLMGNTEAFF
DNA: TGTGCCAGCAGCTTAATGGGGAACACTGAAGCTTTCTTT
J: TRBJ1-1
D: NA
V: TRBV7-9
length: 13
size: NA

CDR3: CASSWTGRNQPQHF
DNA: TGTGCCAGCAGTTGGACAGGTCGCAATCAGCCCCAGCATTTT
J: TRBJ1-5
D: TRBD1
V: TRBV28
length: 14
size: once

CDR3: CASNEAGFYQETQYF
DNA: TGTGCCAGCAATGAAGCGGGATTTTATCAAGAGACCCAGTACTTC
J: TRBJ2-5
D: TRBD2
V: TRBV2
length: 15
size: NA

CDR3: CASRRTGAETQYF
DNA: TGTGCCAGCAGACGGACAGGGGCGGAGACCCAGTACTTC
J: TRBJ2-5
D: TRBD1
V: TRBV2
length: 13
size: NA

CDR3: CASSLESPTGELFF
DNA: TGCGCCAGCAGCTTGGAGTCACCCACCGGGGAGCTGTTTTTT
J: TRBJ2-2
D: NA
V: TRBV5-1
length: 14
size: once

CDR3: CASSPFRGAAFF
DNA: TGTGCCAGCAGCCCATTCCGGGGGGCGGCTTTCTTT
J: TRBJ1-1
D: NA
V: TRBV7-2
length: 12
size: NA

CDR3: CASKSPGSYEQYF
DNA: TGTGCCAGCAAATCCCCGGGGAGCTACGAGCAGTACTTC
J: TRBJ2-7
D: NA
V: TRBV6-5
length: 13
size: NA